The 16 T cell receptor beta chains below come from one sample, sequenced in a study of persistence of HIV-infected CD4 T cells. Which antigens these TCRs recognize remains unknown. Nonspecific anti-CD3/anti-CD28 bead stimulation represents the broad CD4+ T cell repertoire. CD4+ T cells upregulating both CD40 ligand and CD69 were sorted as responding cells. The libraries were made with immunoSEQ version 4 in survey mode. Clones were sequenced by immunoSEQ multiplex PCR, and TCRdb holds only the in-frame ones, with some missing. The table shows roughly 43,000 clones, with approximately 90% occurring only once. The sequencing used CD4+ T cells sorted from PBMCs after roughly 18-hour stimulation, collected from a patient who received antiretroviral therapy. These receptors came from an adult man with HIV who was CMV-seropositive.

The chain uses TRBV20-1 and TRBJ1-2; no definite D call. With 3 bases removed from V and 6 bases from J, the gap between germline ends came to 8 bases. CDR1 and CDR2 from the germline V gene are DFQATT and SNEGSKA (reference sequence). This CDR3 is 11 amino acids long. The CDR3 nucleotides read TGCAGTGCTAGGGGCCAGCATGGCTACACCTTC. This gives the protein CSARGQHGYTF.

The chain links TRBV7-2 to TRBJ2-1; D unclear. Trimming pared 5 bases from V and 3 bases from J, leaving 11 bases between. This CDR3 spans 14 amino acids. Per germline, CDR1 SGHTA and CDR2 FQGNSA. The CDR3 loop is CASSAPTNYNEQFF. CDR3 nucleotides: TGTGCCAGCAGCGCACCGACAAACTACAATGAGCAGTTCTTC.

This clone was counted a few times. The chain links TRBV5-1 to TRBJ2-7; D is unclear. Trimming left V 0 bases short and J 2 bases short, with 6 bases between. The CDR3 is 13 amino acids. Germline CDR1 SGHRS, CDR2 YFSETQ. The CDR3 nucleotides read TGCGCCAGCAGCTTGGTACAGCCCTACGAGCAGTACTTC. This encodes CASSLVQPYEQYF.

The chain links TRBV6-6 to TRBJ1-2, with D tentatively TRBD1 (6 bases). This CDR3 has 12 amino acids. V was clipped by 6 bases and J by 5 bases, with 10 bases between them. In germline, CDR1 is MNHNY, CDR2 SVGAGI (reference sequence). The CDR3 DNA follows: TGTGCCAGCAGAGCAACAGGGTATGGCTACACCTTC. Translated, it gives CASRATGYGYTF.

The CDR3 region has the DNA TGTGCCAGTAGTATAGCGGAAGGGGTAGCTTTCTTT. It specifies CASSIAEGVAFF. The rearrangement uses TRBV19 and TRBJ1-1; D may be TRBD1 (5 bases). This CDR3 is built from 12 residues. Germline lookup yields CDR1 LNHDA and CDR2 SQIVND (reference sequence). Trimming took off 1 base at V and 10 bases at J, with 10 bases between the two ends.

The chain joins TRBV5-1 to TRBJ2-3, with D perhaps TRBD2 (6 bases). Trimming stripped 4 bases from V and 3 bases from J, with 18 bases between. Germline CDR1 and CDR2: SGHRS and YFSETQ. The CDR3 sequence is 16 residues long. The CDR3 spells CASSPRRGRGTDTQYF. CDR3 nucleotide sequence: TGCGCCAGCAGCCCCAGGCGGGGAAGGGGAACAGATACGCAGTATTTT.

The gene calls are TRBV19 and TRBJ2-1; no reliable D call. Germline assignment: CDR1 LNHDA and CDR2 SQIVND (reference sequence). The V and J ends lost 6 bases and 6 bases respectively, with 21 bases between them. CDR3 length equals 16 residues. This CDR3 reads CASSRSKGNGLNEQFF. The CDR3, as DNA: TGTGCCAGTAGCCGAAGCAAGGGTAACGGCCTCAATGAGCAGTTCTTC.

This clone has just one count. The chain links TRBV3-1 (or the pseudogene TRBV3-2) to TRBJ2-3; D not certain. Germline CDR1 LGHDT, CDR2 YNNKEL (reference sequence). The CDR3 sequence is 14 residues long. The ends were cut back, 1 base at V and 5 bases at J, with 10 bases in the middle. DNA for the CDR3: TGTGCCAGCAGCCAAGTGGGGATGAAAGATACGCAGTATTTT. Amino acids: CASSQVGMKDTQYF.

The chain links TRBV5-1 to TRBJ1-4, with TRBD1 as a possible D gene (5 bases). The germline V and J ends were trimmed by 3 bases and 3 bases, with 12 bases remaining between them. The CDR3 runs 15 residues. The germline V gene encodes CDR1 SGHRS and CDR2 YFSETQ. CDR3: CASSYTGEANEKLFF. Written as DNA, the CDR3 is TGCGCCAGCAGCTACACAGGTGAAGCTAATGAAAAACTGTTTTTT.

This clone was seen a few times. The rearrangement joins TRBV5-1 to TRBJ1-5; TRBD1 is a possible D gene (5 bases). The CDR3 is made up of 13 amino acids. V gave up 0 bases and J gave up 9 bases, with 10 bases separating them. CDR1 is SGHRS and CDR2 is YFSETQ in the germline V gene. The CDR3 DNA sequence: TGCGCCAGCAGCTTGGTGGGGGAAAGGCCCCAGCATTTT. Protein product: CASSLVGERPQHF.

The CDR3 sequence: CASQTQGDSYEQYF. In DNA form, the CDR3 reads TGCGCCAGCCAGACCCAGGGGGACTCCTACGAGCAGTACTTC. The V and J genes are TRBV5-1 and TRBJ2-7; TRBD1 aligns across 7 bases. Germline lookup yields CDR1 SGHRS and CDR2 YFSETQ. Trimming removed 7 bases from V and 0 bases from J; junction bases left unmatched: 7. The CDR3 length is 14 residues. The whole variable domain, filled in from reference TRBV5-1 and TRBJ2-7, reads KAGVTQTPRYLIKTRGQQVTLSCSPISGHRSVSWYQQTPGQGLQFLFEYFSETQRNKGNFPGRFSGRQFSNSRSEMNVSTLELGDSALYLCASQTQGDSYEQYFGPGTRLTVT.

This sequence joins TRBV11-1 and TRBJ1-1, with D perhaps matching TRBD1 (5 bases). This CDR3 is 14 amino acids long. The V gene lost 0 bases and the J gene lost 6 bases, with 11 bases spanning the gap. Germline V CDR1 and CDR2: SGHAT, FQDESV (reference sequence). CDR3 DNA sequence: TGTGCCAGCAGCTTAGCAGGGGCGAAGGCTGAAGCTTTCTTT. This sequence encodes CASSLAGAKAEAFF.

The chain carries TRBV13 and TRBJ1-1, with 8 bases lining up with TRBD1. CDR3 length: 13 residues. V gave up 5 bases and J gave up 11 bases; unmatched junction bases: 10. Germline V gene data show CDR1 as PRHDT and CDR2 as FYEKMQ (reference sequence). Here the CDR3 reads CASSPLGQGGAFF. CDR3 in DNA: TGTGCCAGCAGCCCCCTCGGACAGGGAGGGGCTTTCTTT.

This sequence joins TRBV27 and TRBJ1-4, with no clear D. Germline V gene lookup returns CDR1 MNHEY and CDR2 SMNVEV (reference sequence). V lost 5 bases to trimming and J lost 3 bases, with 13 bases between them. CDR3 length equals 15 residues. CDR3: CASSPQLRANEKLFF. In nucleotides, the CDR3 is TGTGCCAGCAGTCCTCAATTGAGGGCTAATGAAAAACTGTTTTTT.

The chain couples TRBV20-1 to TRBJ2-7; tentatively, D is TRBD1 or TRBD2 (5 bases each). CDR1 DFQATT and CDR2 SNEGSKA come from the germline V gene (reference sequence). This CDR3 region has 11 residues. V dropped 6 bases and J dropped 7 bases, with 13 bases sitting between them. The CDR3 region has the DNA TGCAGTGCCCCGTCCTGGGGGGAGCAGTACTTC. Translated: CSAPSWGEQYF.

The chain uses TRBV10-1 and TRBJ2-1; 12 bases agree with TRBD2. The CDR3 contains 18 residues. With 4 bases clipped from V and 7 bases from J, the junction kept 14 bases outside the gene matches. Germline CDR1 is WNHNN and CDR2 is SYGVQD (reference sequence). The CDR3 protein is CASSGGGLAGGPWNEQFF. The CDR3 region has the DNA TGCGCCAGCAGTGGGGGTGGTCTAGCGGGGGGGCCGTGGAATGAGCAGTTCTTC.